The 9 T cell receptor beta chains presented below share a single source sample, sequenced in a study of cytomegalovirus exposure and HLA in healthy donors. The PCR made use of 60 Vbeta and 13 Jbeta primers. Profiling relied on immunoSEQ multiplex PCR, and the TCRdb table lists in-frame clones only, not all of them. The sample shows 200,000 to 250,000 clones, around 89% of them seen only once. The specimen sequenced was PBMCs. The receptors shown here come from a woman younger than 35 in good health and CMV-seronegative.

J is TRBJ1-2 and V is TRBV19; possibly TRBD1 for D (5 bases). The length of the CDR3 is 15 residues. CDR1 and CDR2 from the germline V gene are LNHDA and SQIVND (reference sequence). The V and J ends lost 3 bases and 1 base respectively, with 12 bases between them. CDR3 sequence reads: CASSIQFDSNYGYTF. For the CDR3, the DNA is TGTGCCAGTAGTATCCAGTTTGACAGTAACTATGGCTACACCTTC.

V usage is TRBV2 and J usage is TRBJ2-1; D gene ambiguous. V lost 2 bases to trimming and J lost 5 bases, with 7 bases between them. CDR1 and CDR2 from the germline V gene are SNHLY and FYNNEI. The CDR3 totals 13 residues. CDR3 DNA: TGTGCCAGCAGTGAACTACAGAACAATGAGCAGTTCTTC. It specifies CASSELQNNEQFF.

Written as DNA, the CDR3 is TGCAGCGTGGGGCGGGGGGGGCTAGCCAAAAACATTCAGTACTTC. Its translation is CSVGRGGLAKNIQYF. This chain joins TRBV29-1 and TRBJ2-4; 9 bases match TRBD2. Unmatched junction bases numbered 6, after V lost 6 bases and J lost 0 bases. This CDR3 comprises 15 residues. Germline CDR1 reads SQVTM; CDR2 reads ANQGSEA.

The count of this clone is one. The chain links TRBV4-2 to TRBJ2-1; possible D gene TRBD2, 5 bases. There are 17 residues in the CDR3. Trimming cost V 1 base and J 6 bases, with 19 bases left between them. In germline, CDR1 is LGHNA, CDR2 YNFKEQ. In DNA form, the CDR3 reads TGTGCCAGCAGCCAAGTCGTCCGTACGGGATCGGGCAATGAGCAGTTCTTC. This sequence encodes CASSQVVRTGSGNEQFF.

V gene TRBV19 combines with J gene TRBJ2-1; 7 bases fit TRBD2. The CDR3 is 15 residues long. The germline CDR1 and CDR2 sequences are LNHDA and SQIVND (reference sequence). Unmatched junction bases numbered 1, after V lost 1 base and J lost 1 base. CDR3 DNA: TGTGCCAGTAGTATAGGGGGGGGGTCCTACAATGAGCAGTTCTTC. It yields the protein CASSIGGGSYNEQFF.

This clone appeared a few times. The rearrangement joins TRBV4-3 to TRBJ1-3; 8 nucleotides agree with TRBD1. The CDR3 covers 15 residues. V was clipped by 4 bases and J by 0 bases; unmatched bases: 2. Germline lookup yields CDR1 LGHNA and CDR2 YSLEER. CDR3 in amino acids: CASSPGGSSGNTIYF. The DNA for the CDR3 is TGCGCCAGCAGCCCAGGGGGCAGCTCTGGAAACACCATATATTTT.

This clone was detected only a few times. This sequence joins TRBV4-3 and TRBJ2-3; 13 positions agree with TRBD2. CDR3 size: 16 residues. Looked up from germline, CDR1 is LGHNA and CDR2 is YSLEER. The trim removed 4 bases at V and 4 bases at J, leaving 5 bases unmatched. CDR3 amino acids: CASSPRLAGGADTQYF. CDR3 DNA sequence: TGCGCCAGCAGCCCCCGACTAGCGGGGGGCGCAGATACGCAGTATTTT.

The gene calls are TRBV6-5 and TRBJ1-1; the match to TRBD1 covers 8 bases. This CDR3 has 15 amino acids. The V gene end was trimmed by 0 bases and the J gene end by 3 bases; junction bases not matched to a gene: 3. Germline CDR1 is MNHEY and CDR2 is SVGAGI. The CDR3 region has the DNA TGTGCCAGCAGTTACTCGACAGGGGCGCACACTGAAGCTTTCTTT. Amino acids: CASSYSTGAHTEAFF.

The chain has TRBV7-2 and TRBJ2-3; weak D call: TRBD2 (5 bases). In germline, CDR1 is SGHTA, CDR2 FQGNSA. This CDR3 is 16 amino acids long. V was pared by 7 bases and J by 3 bases, with 20 bases between. The CDR3 DNA is TGTGCCAGCATGTCGGGAAGTCAGCTTCTTACAGATACGCAGTATTTT. Translating gives CASMSGSQLLTDTQYF.